This T cell receptor beta chain was identified in a study of blood T cells in healthy people across ages. Study conclusions and caveats: The study found more naive CD4+ cells and higher diversity in long-lived than aged donors.

Germline V gives CDR1 SNHLY, CDR2 FYNNEI. Unmatched junction bases numbered 8, after V lost 6 bases and J lost 3 bases. This CDR3 spans 15 amino acids. Worth noting for this clonotype: The antigen is undetermined.

Primed by a sample-barcoded 5' primer and a J-beta primer mix, a second PCR proceeded for roughly 6 to 12 cycles. In TCRdb, the 5' RACE reads were re-called with MiXCR into one record per CDR3 protein. The table shows about 1,000,000 distinct CDR3 sequences, with 35% to 55% occurring only once. The source material was blood. This chain connects TRBV2 to TRBJ2-3; 8 bases agree with TRBD1. The sequence was collected from a woman aged 60-70 years in good health. CDR3 coding DNA: TGTGCCAGCAGCGGACAGGGCATTCTTACAGATACGCAGTATTTT. This translates into CASSGQGILTDTQYF.